This TCR beta chain was identified in a study of shared clonotypes between healthy human individuals. V lost 1 base to trimming and J lost 3 bases, with 13 bases between them. CDR1 and CDR2 (germline): SGHDN, FVKESK. The CDR3 covers 15 residues. The table came from immunoSEQ multiplex PCR; TCRdb's copy has only in-frame clones and leaves some out. The repertoire consists of 2,500,000 or so clones, with roughly 92% occurring once and the leading ten covering about 0.41%. Sequencing was carried out using naive CD4+ T cells from PBMCs. Sample subset: CD45RA+ positively selected. The sequence came from a man between 18 and 29 years old in good health. Some clones in this sample may be carry-over from other donors' samples. V gene TRBV14 combines with J gene TRBJ2-7, with D hard to call. The CDR3 loop is CASSQGVRGDYEQYF. CDR3 coding DNA: TGTGCCAGCAGCCAAGGCGTCAGAGGTGACTACGAGCAGTACTTC.